This entry lists 14 T cell receptor beta chains sequenced from one sample in a study of cytomegalovirus exposure and HLA in healthy donors. A multiplex PCR was run with 60 Vbeta primers and 13 Jbeta primers. The repertoire was sequenced with immunoSEQ multiplex PCR; TCRdb's copy has only in-frame clones and lacks some. The sample includes around 90,000 clones, more than 55% seen only once; the top ten take approximately 5.8%. Material for sequencing was PBMCs. The receptors were gathered from a boy aged 5-17 years in good health and CMV-seropositive.

The chain joins TRBV7-8 to TRBJ1-6; 7 bases match TRBD1. This CDR3 is 15 amino acids long. Trimming took 5 bases from V and 7 from J; bases not matched to a gene: 8. Germline lookup yields CDR1 SGHVS and CDR2 FQNEAQ. The CDR3 DNA reads TGTGCCAGCAGCCTACAGGGGAAAGGGAATTCACCCCTCCACTTT. It specifies CASSLQGKGNSPLHF.

In this sample, this clone turned up a few times. The genes are TRBV25-1 and TRBJ2-7, with D perhaps TRBD2 (6 bases). The CDR3 contains 15 residues. V lost 0 bases to trimming and J lost 6 bases, with 15 bases between them. Germline V gene sequence: CDR1 MGHDK, CDR2 SYGVNS. The DNA for the CDR3 is TGTGCCAGCAGTGAATATATCGGACGGAGGGGCGAGCAGTACTTC. Translation gives CASSEYIGRRGEQYF.

The sample holds a few counts of this clone. The chain recombines TRBV7-2 with TRBJ2-3; D is undetermined. Per germline, CDR1 SGHTA and CDR2 FQGNSA. V lost 1 base and J lost 11, with 13 bases in between. This CDR3 comprises 13 residues. The CDR3: CASSLGALSEQYF. Here the CDR3 DNA reads TGTGCCAGCAGCTTAGGAGCGTTGTCAGAGCAGTATTTT.

The chain links TRBV9 to TRBJ1-1; 9 nucleotides align to TRBD1. The CDR3 runs to 14 residues. V lost 3 bases, J lost 4 bases, and 4 bases stayed unmatched. Per the germline V gene, CDR1 is SGDLS and CDR2 is YYNGEE. This CDR3 reads CASSGGQGITEAFF. CDR3 coding DNA: TGTGCCAGCAGCGGGGGACAGGGTATCACTGAAGCTTTCTTT.

The rearrangement uses TRBV2 and TRBJ1-1; possible D gene TRBD1, 5 bases. V lost 6 bases, J lost 3 bases, and 11 bases lay in between. The germline CDR1 and CDR2 sequences are SNHLY and FYNNEI. The CDR3 length is 13 residues. The DNA for the CDR3 is TGTGCCAGCAGAGGACACCATGACACTGAAGCTTTCTTT. Translated, it gives CASRGHHDTEAFF.

The rearrangement joins TRBV19 to TRBJ1-5; TRBD1 might be the D (5 bases). The CDR3 loop spans 15 amino acids. The germline V gene encodes CDR1 LNHDA and CDR2 SQIVND (reference sequence). V lost 1 base and J 1 base, leaving 8 bases between the germline ends. The CDR3 region has the DNA TGTGCCAGTAGTATAGTTCAGGGAAGCAATCAGCCCCAGCATTTT. It specifies CASSIVQGSNQPQHF.

Written as DNA, the CDR3 is TGTGCCAGCAGTTACTCGACGGCGGGCCCCTACGAGCAGTACTTC. Amino acids: CASSYSTAGPYEQYF. The chain uses TRBV6-5 and TRBJ2-7; a possible D gene is TRBD2 (5 bases). The CDR3 covers 15 residues. CDR1 and CDR2 from the germline V gene are MNHEY and SVGAGI. The V and J ends lost 0 bases and 2 bases respectively, with 11 bases between them.

J is TRBJ1-4 and V is TRBV11-1; D remains ambiguous. The length of the CDR3 is 13 residues. Trimming pared 8 bases from V and 7 bases from J, leaving 14 bases between. Germline V lookup: CDR1 SGHAT, CDR2 FQDESV (reference sequence). CDR3 nucleotide sequence: TGTGCCAGCTCAGGATATTATGGTGAAAAACTGTTTTTT. Translation: CASSGYYGEKLFF. The variable domain in full, completed from reference TRBV11-1 and TRBJ1-4, reads EAEVAQSPRYKITEKSQAVAFWCDPISGHATLYWYRQILGQGPELLVQFQDESVVDDSQLPKDRFSAERLKGVDSTLKIQPAELGDSAMYLCASSGYYGEKLFFGSGTQLSVL.

J is TRBJ2-7 and V is TRBV27; 9 nucleotides line up with TRBD2. The V gene's germline CDR1 is MNHEY and CDR2 SMNVEV (reference sequence). The V and J ends lost 6 bases and 1 base, in that order; junction bases with no gene match: 7. This CDR3 is built from 15 residues. As DNA, the CDR3 is TGTGCCAGCAGGGTCGCGCTAGCGGGGTCCTACGAGCAGTACTTC. It specifies CASRVALAGSYEQYF.

The chain recombines TRBV5-1 with TRBJ2-7; D possibly corresponds to TRBD1 (5 bases). Germline V gene lookup returns CDR1 SGHRS and CDR2 YFSETQ. Trimming shortened V by 1 base and J by 2 bases, and 7 bases separated the two germline ends. The CDR3 is made up of 13 amino acids. The CDR3 sequence is CASSLPGTYEQYF. The CDR3 DNA reads as TGCGCCAGCAGCTTGCCAGGGACCTACGAGCAGTACTTC.

A single count supports this clone. The chain carries TRBV5-1 and TRBJ2-5; 7 bases are a match to TRBD1. The V gene's germline CDR1 is SGHRS and CDR2 YFSETQ. The V and J ends lost 5 bases and 2 bases, in that order; junction bases with no gene match: 6. The CDR3 contains 14 residues. The CDR3 DNA sequence: TGCGCCAGCAGATATTCGGGACAGCAAGAGACCCAGTACTTC. It translates to CASRYSGQQETQYF.

The chain is built from TRBV27 and TRBJ1-5; D is uncertain. This CDR3 spans 13 amino acids. CDR1 and CDR2 from the germline V gene are MNHEY and SMNVEV (reference sequence). V gave up 4 bases and J gave up 4 bases, with 8 bases separating them. Written as DNA, the CDR3 is TGTGCCAGCAGTTCATCCAGTAATCAGCCCCAGCATTTT. Residues: CASSSSSNQPQHF.

This clone was detected once. The chain has TRBV5-1 and TRBJ2-4; 13 bases fit TRBD2. CDR3 size: 19 residues. The junction had 10 bases not matched to a gene; V was cut back by 4 bases and J by 0 bases. CDR1 and CDR2 (germline): SGHRS, YFSETQ. CDR3 nucleotide sequence: TGCGCCAGCAGCACCCCGACTAGCGGGGGGCCTATAGCCAAAAACATTCAGTACTTC. It translates to CASSTPTSGGPIAKNIQYF.

The rearrangement uses TRBV15 and TRBJ1-4; D is ambiguous. V lost 9 bases and J lost 4, with 12 bases in between. The length of the CDR3 is 13 residues. CDR1 and CDR2 from the germline V gene are LNHNV and YYDKDF (reference sequence). The CDR3 reads CATKAINNEKLFF. CDR3 coding DNA: TGTGCCACAAAAGCGATTAATAATGAAAAACTGTTTTTT.